The T cell receptor (beta chain) under discussion was sequenced for a study of shared T cell receptors in the human thymus. Clones were sequenced by immunoSEQ multiplex PCR, and TCRdb holds only the in-frame ones, with some missing. Among hundreds of thousands of clones listed, roughly 90% were seen once. This same sample was also part of a study on human thymus T cells. That work adds: Each of the donors was a healthy Finnish infant who was undergoing open corrective cardiac surgery for congenital heart defects.

The receptor was isolated from a boy under three years old with a congenital heart defect. Sequencing input: thymocytes.

The CDR3 protein is CATVAGGPHEQYF. Written as DNA, the CDR3 is TGTGCCACCGTAGCGGGAGGGCCCCACGAGCAGTACTTC. The chain joins TRBV27 to TRBJ2-7; 11 bases match TRBD2. Looked up from germline, CDR1 is MNHEY and CDR2 is SMNVEV (reference sequence). V lost 10 bases and J lost 5; bases outside the gene matches: 7. CDR3 length equals 13 residues.